This T cell receptor beta chain was recorded in a study of cytomegalovirus exposure and HLA in healthy donors. Whole-study findings and limits: TCR beta chains numbering 164 were designated cytomegalovirus-associated. A link between a missense DCLRE1C variant and TCR beta V- and J-gene trimming emerged from a later analysis. An ancestry cluster, one associated with Asian ancestry, reportedly showed fewer N-insertions than the approximately 670-donor mean in a later analysis. TCR beta sequences numbering 15,000 to 20,000 were associated with HLA alleles at 0.05 false discovery rate in a later analysis.

It was with 60 Vbeta and 13 Jbeta primers that the PCR ran. This table comes from immunoSEQ multiplex PCR, and its TCRdb copy is limited to in-frame clones, with some not included. The sample includes 120,000 to 150,000 clones, roughly 84% of them seen just once. A word on this clone: Its target is not known.

Trimming cost V 0 bases and J 0 bases; bases outside gene matches: 5. The CDR3 is 16 amino acids. Looked up from germline, CDR1 is LGHNA and CDR2 is YNFKEQ. The receptor comes from a boy under 10 years old in good health and CMV-seronegative. The gene calls are TRBV4-2 and TRBJ2-7; 7 bases are shared with TRBD2. The sample was PBMCs. Here the CDR3 DNA reads TGTGCCAGCAGCCAAGAGCTGCCTAGCGGCTCCTACGAGCAGTACTTC. This sequence encodes CASSQELPSGSYEQYF.